This T cell receptor (beta chain) was identified in a study of CD8 T cells in ankylosing spondylitis. Study-level results: CD8+ by phenotype, disease-linked clones were relatively rare in peripheral blood. One TCR beta motif, made up of several highly homologous variants, appeared characteristic of ankylosing spondylitis blood. Prior literature has documented some motif variants in synovial fluid and blood from reactive arthritis. The authors reported significant enrichment of disease-linked clones in matched ankylosing spondylitis synovial fluid.

Researchers built TCR beta libraries using quantitative 5'-RACE with molecular barcodes. TCRdb itself ran the 5' RACE reads through MiXCR, one entry per CDR3 protein. The table includes roughly 450,000 distinct CDR3 sequences, about 24% detected once. As regards this clonotype: As yet, its antigen is unknown.

V lost 2 bases, J lost 8 bases, and 8 bases stayed unmatched. The CDR3 length is 15 residues. This rearrangement joins TRBV12-3 or TRBV12-4 to TRBJ2-1; 8 bases align to TRBD2. The sample taken for sequencing was blood, either unsorted or a sorted T cell fraction (not recorded which). The TCR originated in a male donor with ankylosing spondylitis. Here the CDR3 reads CASSLPPSGRHEQFF. The CDR3 DNA follows: TGTGCCAGCAGTTTACCTCCCAGCGGGAGACATGAGCAGTTCTTC.